In its sample, the clone carrying this T cell receptor (beta chain) was seen once. Assay used: immunoSEQ multiplex PCR; TCRdb lists only in-frame clones, some missing. Of roughly 95,000 clones listed, around 84% are singletons. The data were obtained in a study of OX40 agonist ivuxolimab in advanced cancers. Study as a whole: Treatment of patients was with ivuxolimab, an agonistic anti-OX40 (CD134) antibody.

The germline V and J ends were trimmed by 4 bases and 0 bases, with 9 bases remaining between them. The CDR3 loop spans 15 amino acids. Germline V lookup: CDR1 LGHNA, CDR2 YNFKEQ. The sample consisted of CD4+ or CD8+ T cells sorted from blood, taken in a trial of the OX40 agonist ivuxolimab. This TCR came from an adult with an advanced solid tumor such as melanoma, head and neck, liver or kidney cancer. V gene TRBV4-2 combines with J gene TRBJ1-4; D gene unclear. The CDR3 sequence is CASSRLGATNEKLFF. DNA of the CDR3: TGTGCCAGCAGCCGCCTCGGGGCAACTAATGAAAAACTGTTTTTT.